This T cell receptor (beta chain) stems from a study of radiation and T cells in renal cell carcinoma. Trimming stripped 0 bases from V and 3 bases from J, with 11 bases between. This CDR3 comprises 15 residues. The germline V gene has CDR1 GTSNPN and CDR2 SVGIG (reference sequence). Described time point: blood 4 weeks post-SBRT, at nephrectomy. Treatment of the sample: 15 Gy SBRT to primary tumor, nephrectomy 4 weeks later. TCRdb keeps only in-frame clones here, not all; method: immunoSEQ multiplex PCR. The sample holds 40,000 to 50,000 clones, 70% to 85% seen once. The specimen comprised blood, sampled from a patient whose treatment included radiotherapy and nephrectomy. This clonotype was obtained from a woman between 65 and 79 years old with renal cell carcinoma. The gene calls are TRBV30 and TRBJ2-2; D possibly corresponds to TRBD2 (7 bases). The CDR3 loop reads CAWSVAGHDTGELFF. CDR3 in DNA: TGTGCCTGGAGTGTAGCGGGACACGACACCGGGGAGCTGTTTTTT.